These 18 T cell receptor beta chains were all obtained from the same sample, sequenced in a study of blood T cell repertoires in COVID-19. TCRdb's table, derived via immunoSEQ multiplex PCR, lists solely in-frame clones and lacks some. The sample has approximately 350,000 clones, roughly 87% seen once; the top ten hold about 2.7%. The sample comprised PBMCs or T cells enriched from blood (not recorded which). Receptor source: a woman aged 25 to 39 who had recovered from COVID-19.

The chain joins TRBV5-1 to TRBJ2-1; D might be TRBD2 (5 bases). From germline, CDR1 is SGHRS and CDR2 YFSETQ. This CDR3 has 14 residues. V shed 4 bases and J shed 8 bases, with 16 bases lying between them. The CDR3, as DNA: TGCGCCAGCAGCGGGCTTCGGGGATTCGATGAGCAGTTCTTC. Translation gives CASSGLRGFDEQFF.

This clone appeared a single time. The rearrangement uses TRBV3-1 (or the pseudogene TRBV3-2) and TRBJ1-1; D unclear. This CDR3 comprises 14 residues. Germline V gene sequence: CDR1 LGHDT, CDR2 YNNKEL (reference sequence). V lost 5 bases, J lost 4 bases, and 14 bases lay in between. CDR3 region: CASSSQTGGTEAFF. CDR3 in DNA: TGTGCCAGCAGCAGCCAGACGGGAGGCACTGAAGCTTTCTTT.

This chain joins TRBV29-1 and TRBJ1-1; no definite D call. Trimming took off 0 bases at V and 10 bases at J, with 15 bases between the two ends. The CDR3 is 13 amino acids. CDR1 and CDR2 from the germline V gene are SQVTM and ANQGSEA. CDR3 DNA: TGCAGCGTTGAAGACAGTTTGGCAGCGGGAGCTTTCTTT. Residues: CSVEDSLAAGAFF.

The chain joins TRBV2 to TRBJ1-5; TRBD1 matches 9 bases. CDR1 and CDR2 (germline): SNHLY, FYNNEI. This CDR3 contains 16 residues. V gave up 4 bases and J gave up 3 bases; unmatched junction bases: 7. As DNA, the CDR3 is TGTGCCAGCAGTGTAGGGGGGACAGGGACCAATCAGCCCCAGCATTTT. Amino acid sequence: CASSVGGTGTNQPQHF.

The rearrangement uses TRBV4-1 and TRBJ2-2; 8 bases are a match to TRBD1. The germline V gene has CDR1 MGHRA and CDR2 YSYEKL. With 2 bases clipped from V and 1 base from J, the junction kept 3 bases outside the gene matches. This CDR3 contains 16 residues. The CDR3 reads CASSQPGGRNTGELFF. In DNA, the CDR3 is TGCGCCAGCAGCCAACCAGGGGGCAGGAACACCGGGGAGCTGTTTTTT.

The rearrangement links TRBV5-1 to TRBJ2-7; D ambiguous. V was pared by 1 base and J by 6 bases, with 14 bases between. The length of the CDR3 is 14 residues. The germline V gene has CDR1 SGHRS and CDR2 YFSETQ. The CDR3 sequence is CASSLSPGSVEQYF. As DNA, the CDR3 is TGCGCCAGCAGCTTGTCTCCGGGTTCGGTCGAGCAGTACTTC.

The chain combines TRBV7-9 with TRBJ1-1; D possibly corresponds to TRBD1 (6 bases). CDR1 SEHNR and CDR2 FQNEAQ come from the germline V gene (reference sequence). The CDR3 covers 14 residues. V was clipped by 3 bases and J by 8 bases, with 16 bases between them. This CDR3 reads CASSFGSGGSEAFF. The CDR3 coding sequence is TGTGCCAGCAGCTTCGGTTCTGGGGGCTCGGAAGCTTTCTTT.

The chain recombines TRBV7-9 with TRBJ1-1; D remains ambiguous. CDR3 size: 16 residues. With 6 bases removed from V and 0 bases from J, the gap between germline ends came to 17 bases. The germline V gene encodes CDR1 SEHNR and CDR2 FQNEAQ (reference sequence). CDR3 nucleotides: TGTGCCAGCAGATCCCCAACTGACGGGATGAACACTGAAGCTTTCTTT. Its translation: CASRSPTDGMNTEAFF.

V gene TRBV6-5 combines with J gene TRBJ1-1, with a weak D call TRBD1 (5 bases). The CDR3 consists of 14 residues. CDR1 and CDR2 from the germline V gene are MNHEY and SVGAGI. Deletions cut 6 bases from V and 1 base from J, with 12 bases between. The CDR3 loop is CASSQGHGNTEAFF. As DNA, the CDR3 is TGTGCCAGCAGCCAGGGTCACGGGAACACTGAAGCTTTCTTT.

V gene TRBV6-1 combines with J gene TRBJ2-2; 7 bases are shared with TRBD1. The CDR3 is made up of 15 amino acids. Germline CDR1 is MNHNS and CDR2 is SASEGT. V lost 1 base to trimming and J lost 1 base; unmatched junction nucleotides: 0. The CDR3 protein is CASSEGTGNTGELFF. CDR3 sequence (DNA): TGTGCCAGCAGTGAAGGGACAGGGAACACCGGGGAGCTGTTTTTT.

V gene TRBV28 combines with J gene TRBJ2-2; no firm D call. With 5 bases removed from V and 6 bases from J, the gap between germline ends came to 13 bases. From germline, CDR1 is MDHEN and CDR2 SYDVKM. This CDR3 contains 14 residues. DNA for the CDR3: TGTGCCAGCAGTCCGGCGGAGAAAGCCGGGGAGCTGTTTTTT. Translation: CASSPAEKAGELFF.

The chain couples TRBV12-3 or TRBV12-4 to TRBJ1-6; D gene uncertain. The ends were cut back, 5 bases at V and 15 bases at J, with 8 bases in the middle. The CDR3 is 10 amino acids. In nucleotides, the CDR3 is TGTGCCAGCAGTATCCCTCTCCTCCACTTT. Translating gives CASSIPLLHF.

The J gene is TRBJ2-3, the V gene TRBV7-8; TRBD2 agrees at 7 bases. The V gene end was trimmed by 4 bases and the J gene end by 0 bases; junction bases not matched to a gene: 10. This CDR3 has 17 residues. Germline-derived CDR1 and CDR2 are SGHVS and FQNEAQ. CDR3 in amino acids: CASSYTPSSGSTDTQYF. CDR3 coding DNA: TGTGCCAGCAGCTACACCCCGTCTAGCGGTAGCACAGATACGCAGTATTTT.

The chain links TRBV7-9 to TRBJ1-3; maybe TRBD1 (6 bases). Germline-derived CDR1 and CDR2 are SEHNR and FQNEAQ (reference sequence). V lost 1 base and J 8 bases, leaving 9 bases between the germline ends. The CDR3 covers 13 residues. The DNA of the CDR3 is TGTGCCAGCAGCTTAGTACAGGGAGACACCATATATTTT. Its translation: CASSLVQGDTIYF.

The CDR3 DNA reads as TGTGCCAGCTCACCGGGACTAGCGGGGGTCATAAATGAGCAGTTCTTC. It encodes CASSPGLAGVINEQFF. The rearrangement uses TRBV18 and TRBJ2-1, with TRBD2 matching over 14 bases. The V gene end was trimmed by 3 bases and the J gene end by 7 bases; junction bases not matched to a gene: 5. This CDR3 is 16 amino acids long. CDR1 is KGHSH, CDR2 LQKENI, per germline.

The genes are TRBV27 and TRBJ2-7; 11 bases are shared with TRBD2. J lost 4 bases, V lost 8 bases, and 10 bases had no gene match. The CDR3 consists of 15 residues. Looked up from germline, CDR1 is MNHEY and CDR2 is SMNVEV (reference sequence). The CDR3 region has the DNA TGTGCCAGCGGATTACTAGCGGGAGAAAATTACGAGCAGTACTTC. Its protein product is CASGLLAGENYEQYF.

The chain has TRBV2 and TRBJ2-5, with 12 bases matching TRBD2. CDR1 is SNHLY, CDR2 FYNNEI, per germline. V shed 5 bases, J shed 3 bases, and the junction held 4 bases outside the gene matches. CDR3 length: 15 residues. The CDR3: CASSPPSGGEETQYF. For the CDR3, the DNA is TGTGCCAGCAGTCCCCCTAGCGGGGGGGAAGAGACCCAGTACTTC.

This clone was counted a few times. V is TRBV3-1 (or the pseudogene TRBV3-2) and J is TRBJ1-6; D might be TRBD1 (6 bases). V gave up 3 bases and J gave up 10 bases, with 13 bases separating them. The CDR3 is 14 amino acids. Per germline, CDR1 LGHDT and CDR2 YNNKEL (reference sequence). The DNA of the CDR3 is TGTGCCAGCAGCCAGTACAGGGTCGGATCACCCCTCCACTTT. It translates to CASSQYRVGSPLHF.